This T cell receptor (beta chain) was found in a study of shared clonotypes between healthy human individuals. Donors, without exception, were Caucasian adults residing in Nashville, Tennessee. This clone was found once. V was clipped by 4 bases and J by 10 bases; unmatched bases: 14. The CDR3 extends over 15 amino acids. Germline V lookup: CDR1 SGHDN, CDR2 FVKESK. Under the authors' procedure: Filtering differed because ImmunoSEQ produced junction-only sequences that carried no quality scores. This table comes from immunoSEQ multiplex PCR, and its TCRdb copy is limited to in-frame clones, with some not included. That table supplies the V and J calls and clone size; D and trimming were determined from the DNA. Of approximately 510,000 clones listed, approximately 79% were seen once; the top ten hold about an eighth.

Sequencing was performed on PBMCs. The TCR was taken from a woman aged 40 to 50 in good health. Some clones in this sample may be carry-over from other donors' samples. The chain uses TRBV14 and TRBJ2-7; 9 bases are a match to TRBD2. Here the CDR3 DNA reads TGTGCCAGCAGCCCCCTCAGAATAGCGGGAGCGGAACAGTACTTC. Residues: CASSPLRIAGAEQYF.